Listed below are T cell receptor beta chains from one sample, sequenced in a study of T cell responses to AZD1222 COVID-19 vaccine. Assay used: immunoSEQ multiplex PCR; TCRdb lists only in-frame clones, some missing. Of 100,000 to 120,000 clones in the sample, 92% are singletons; the top ten hold about 2.5%. The sequenced sample was peripheral blood, obtained 28 days after the second AZD1222 dose. These TCRs come from an adult who received the AZD1222 COVID-19 vaccine. Each CDR3 is given with its conserved first and last residue.

length	V	J	CDR3
17	TRBV9	TRBJ2-3	CASSASAGGWSTDTQYF
15	TRBV7-2	TRBJ2-5	CASSSYSTWGETQYF
14	TRBV30	TRBJ1-2	CAWSDARGYYGYTF
16	TRBV6-5	TRBJ2-2	CASSYFRTGNTGELFF
13	TRBV10-3	TRBJ1-5	CAISLSSNQPQHF
15	TRBV15	TRBJ1-3	CATSREGASGNTIYF
17	TRBV4-1	TRBJ2-5	CASSQGGTSGGEETQYF
14	TRBV4-3	TRBJ1-2	CASSQDRRLHGYTF
14	TRBV28	TRBJ1-1	CASSQEDGTIEAFF
17	TRBV18	TRBJ1-2	CASSPQEAGGADYGYTF
14	TRBV7-6	TRBJ1-5	CASTATRGNQPQHF
14	TRBV6-2/TRBV6-3	TRBJ1-5	CASSWGDSNQPQHF
16	TRBV11-2	TRBJ2-3	CASSSTASQITDTQYF
13	TRBV19	TRBJ1-5	CASKVTGGQPQHF
12	TRBV28	TRBJ1-4	CASTGSNEKLFF
16	TRBV4-1	TRBJ2-3	CASSLRDRAGADTQYF
16	TRBV25-1	TRBJ1-3	CASSDFGGNSGNTIYF
14	TRBV20-1	TRBJ1-5	CSASFRARNQPQHF
14	TRBV4-1	TRBJ1-1	CASSQVGLMVEAFF
14	TRBV5-1	TRBJ1-1	CASSLRDRGTEAFF
13	TRBV18	TRBJ2-5	CASSPGRQETQYF
15	TRBV7-6	TRBJ2-7	CASSNLGQGTYEQYF
13	TRBV4-3	TRBJ1-2	CASSQDRVYGYTF
15	TRBV19	TRBJ1-1	CASSIAQSTGWDAFF
16	TRBV3-1/TRBV3-2	TRBJ2-3	CASSQDRRGSTDTQYF
16	TRBV7-2	TRBJ2-1	CASSLLPPSSYNEQFF